This entry concerns a single TCR beta chain. This clonotype has more than one count but fewer than ten. The clone's antigen remains unknown. Nothing much larger sits one base from this clone, and base qualities are not available. This sample was included in a study of patients and donors after allogeneic stem cell transplantation (dated by TCRdb to 2020 to 2022). The library was prepared using RT-PCR. For sequencing, a NextSeq 550 was employed. The public sequencing data were trimmed at Q25 with fastp and processed into clonotypes with MiXCR by TCRdb, which kept only in-frame beta chains. Every distinct CDR3 protein forms one entry, paired with its most common genes and DNA. Present in this sample are roughly 180,000 distinct CDR3 sequences, about 40% of which were seen just once. About 30% of the sample belongs to the ten largest clones. The CDR3, cysteine through phenylalanine, is 17 amino acids long. Of the read, only the CDR3 DNA is kept; its 51 bases are in frame from base 1. Clipping removes 5 bases from V and 0 bases from J, with 11 as the unmatched junction base count. In the germline V gene (reference sequence), CDR1 corresponds to LGHDT and CDR2 to YNNKEL.

The specimen was blood, either unsorted or a sorted T cell fraction (not recorded which). In this chain, TRBV3-1 is recombined with TRBJ2-7; 9 middle bases align to TRBD2. This receptor was identified in a human donor who was either an allogeneic HSCT recipient or a stem cell or donor lymphocyte infusion donor (not recorded which). It is not recorded whose cells these are; they may come from a transplant donor. The base sequence is TGTGCCAGCAGCTACGAGGGCAGGACTAGCGCCTCCTACGAGCAGTACTTC. The resulting protein is CASSYEGRTSASYEQYF.